This entry lists 29 T cell receptor beta chains sequenced from one sample in a study of T cell responses to AZD1222 COVID-19 vaccine (dated by TCRdb to about 2021). The method behind the library was the immunoSEQ multiplex PCR assay. Sourced from immuneACCESS, this table was stored by TCRdb with only in-frame sequences that have V and J called. A share of the clones is absent; for the studies checked, an unresolved V gene accounts for under half, and the remainder has no known explanation. The sample table lists 150,000 to 200,000 clones, around nine tenths of them with a count of one. The ten most abundant clones make up about 3% of the sample. This specimen's time point label, per the study, means: baseline before first vaccination. The specimen was peripheral blood, collected on day 0 of AZD1222 vaccination. The receptors stem from an adult in good health.

CDR3 in DNA: TGTGCCAGCAGCTTAGCGCACGGACAGACTAACTATGGCTACACCTTC. Amino acids: CASSLAHGQTNYGYTF. The genes are TRBV7-9 and TRBJ1-2; perhaps TRBD1 as D (6 bases). V was pared by 0 bases and J by 0 bases, with 11 bases between. This CDR3 is 16 amino acids long. Germline V CDR1 and CDR2: SEHNR, FQNEAQ (reference sequence).

This clone was detected once. The chain employs TRBV10-3 and TRBJ2-7, with D maybe TRBD2 (6 bases). The V end was cut by 0 bases, the J end by 3 bases, with 9 bases between. The germline CDR1 and CDR2 sequences are ENHRY and SYGVKD. The CDR3 runs 14 residues. CDR3 in amino acids: CAISESGGDYEQYF. DNA for the CDR3: TGTGCCATCAGTGAGTCAGGAGGGGACTACGAGCAGTACTTC.

The chain joins TRBV5-1 to TRBJ2-5; 9 nucleotides line up with TRBD1. Germline CDR1 is SGHRS and CDR2 is YFSETQ. This CDR3 region has 14 residues. The junction had 7 bases not matched to a gene; V was cut back by 3 bases and J by 7 bases. The CDR3 reads CASSSDRGTGTQYF. DNA for the CDR3: TGCGCCAGCAGCTCGGACAGGGGCACGGGGACCCAGTACTTC.

CDR3 nucleotide sequence: TGTGCCAGCAGCCGCGGGACTAGCGGATACAATGAGCAGTTCTTC. This translates into CASSRGTSGYNEQFF. This chain connects TRBV7-9 to TRBJ2-1; 11 bases are shared with TRBD2. The CDR3 consists of 15 residues. The germline CDR1 and CDR2 sequences are SEHNR and FQNEAQ (reference sequence). V lost 5 bases and J lost 4; bases outside the gene matches: 4.

The count of this clone is one. The chain carries TRBV27 and TRBJ2-2, with D tentatively TRBD2 (6 bases). V dropped 3 bases and J dropped 5 bases, with 13 bases sitting between them. CDR1 and CDR2 (germline): MNHEY, SMNVEV (reference sequence). The length of the CDR3 is 15 residues. The CDR3 nucleotides are TGTGCCAGCAGTTTTAGGGCCGCGGGGACCGGGGAGCTGTTTTTT. It yields the protein CASSFRAAGTGELFF.

Only a few counts were recorded for this clone. This chain connects TRBV7-2 to TRBJ1-3; 9 nucleotides agree with TRBD1. Trimming took 3 bases from V and 0 from J; bases not matched to a gene: 6. This CDR3 spans 17 amino acids. Germline CDR1 reads SGHTA; CDR2 reads FQGNSA. This CDR3 reads CASSFAPTGGSGNTIYF. CDR3 DNA: TGTGCCAGCAGCTTTGCTCCGACAGGGGGCTCTGGAAACACCATATATTTT.

V gene TRBV4-2 combines with J gene TRBJ1-5, with a possible D match to TRBD1 (6 bases). Between the trimmed V and J ends, which lost 0 bases and 11 bases, there was a span of 23 bases. The CDR3 consists of 17 residues. The germline gives CDR1 LGHNA, CDR2 YNFKEQ. The CDR3 DNA sequence: TGTGCCAGCAGCCAAGAATCGAAGGGCCCCAAAGGGGGGTCCCAGCATTTT. Protein: CASSQESKGPKGGSQHF.

This clone has a single count. The chain joins TRBV4-2 to TRBJ2-2; the D gene is possibly TRBD1 (6 bases). CDR3 length: 13 amino acids. Germline CDR1 reads LGHNA; CDR2 reads YNFKEQ. Trimming shortened V by 8 bases and J by 3 bases, and 10 bases separated the two germline ends. CDR3 DNA: TGTGCCAGCCGCTACAGGGACACCGGGGAGCTGTTTTTT. This translates into CASRYRDTGELFF.

The chain couples TRBV7-9 to TRBJ2-5, with D perhaps TRBD1 or TRBD2 (5 bases each). The V gene lost 2 bases and the J gene lost 0 bases, with 10 bases spanning the gap. Germline CDR1 reads SEHNR; CDR2 reads FQNEAQ (reference sequence). The CDR3 spans 15 residues. Written as DNA, the CDR3 is TGTGCCAGCAGCTTAAGAGGGGAGTACCAAGAGACCCAGTACTTC. It codes for CASSLRGEYQETQYF.

The chain has TRBV29-1 and TRBJ1-1, with no clear D. CDR1 SQVTM and CDR2 ANQGSEA come from the germline V gene. The CDR3 has 12 residues. Trimming pared 7 bases from V and 0 bases from J, leaving 9 bases between. The CDR3, as DNA: TGCAGCGCGAGCTTATTGAACACTGAAGCTTTCTTT. It translates to CSASLLNTEAFF. Supplemented by reference TRBV29-1 and TRBJ1-1, the full variable domain reads SAVISQKPSRDICQRGTSLTIQCQVDSQVTMMFWYRQQPGQSLTLIATANQGSEATYESGFVIDKFPISRPNLTFSTLTVSNMSPEDSSIYLCSASLLNTEAFFGQGTRLTVV.

The J gene is TRBJ1-4, the V gene TRBV5-4; possibly TRBD1 for D (5 bases). The CDR3 has 15 residues. V was trimmed by 0 bases and J by 10 bases, leaving 16 bases between them. Germline assignment: CDR1 SGHNT and CDR2 YYREEE (reference sequence). The CDR3 DNA reads TGTGCCAGCAGCTTGGCGGGGGACTTTAGGGGAAAACTGTTTTTT. Amino acids: CASSLAGDFRGKLFF.

The chain has TRBV20-1 and TRBJ1-2, with D perhaps TRBD1 (5 bases). With 3 bases removed from V and 8 bases from J, the gap between germline ends came to 19 bases. The germline V gene encodes CDR1 DFQATT and CDR2 SNEGSKA (reference sequence). The CDR3 spans 14 residues. The CDR3 coding sequence is TGCAGTGCTAGTACCGGGACGACCACACGGGGCTACACCTTC. It is translated as CSASTGTTTRGYTF.

The CDR3 loop is CASSLVDSGYNEQFF. The CDR3 region has the DNA TGTGCCAGCAGCTTAGTGGACAGCGGTTACAATGAGCAGTTCTTC. The V gene is TRBV11-2, the J gene TRBJ2-1, with D perhaps TRBD1 (6 bases). This CDR3 has 15 residues. V shed 1 base and J shed 4 bases, with 11 bases lying between them. Germline CDR1 and CDR2: SGHAT and FQNNGV.

The chain combines TRBV6-5 with TRBJ1-2; a possible D gene is TRBD1 (6 bases). In germline, CDR1 is MNHEY, CDR2 SVGAGI. Between the trimmed V and J ends, which lost 6 bases and 8 bases, there was a span of 16 bases. The length of the CDR3 is 13 residues. The chain's CDR3 is CASRQRGAEGYTF. CDR3 DNA sequence: TGTGCCAGCAGGCAACGGGGGGCTGAAGGCTACACCTTC.

This sequence joins TRBV19 and TRBJ1-5; D remains ambiguous. The CDR3 loop spans 13 amino acids. V was clipped by 5 bases and J by 5 bases, with 10 bases between them. The germline CDR1 and CDR2 sequences are LNHDA and SQIVND (reference sequence). The CDR3 loop is CASSPSRDQPQHF. CDR3 sequence (DNA): TGTGCCAGTAGTCCGTCCCGAGATCAGCCCCAGCATTTT.

The V call is TRBV18, the J call TRBJ1-3; 9 nucleotides match TRBD1. The CDR3 length is 15 residues. Germline V gene data show CDR1 as KGHSH and CDR2 as LQKENI. V lost 5 bases to trimming and J lost 2 bases; unmatched junction nucleotides: 4. In nucleotides, the CDR3 is TGTGCCAGCTCAACCGGACAGGGGCCTGGAAACACCATATATTTT. Amino acids: CASSTGQGPGNTIYF.

Remarks on this clone: The same CDR3 can be traced to other DNA sequences in this sample. The rearrangement links TRBV5-1 to TRBJ1-1; the D gene is possibly TRBD1 (6 bases). V was shortened by 1 base and J by 3 bases, with 7 bases between the two germline ends. This CDR3 has 13 residues. Germline V gene data show CDR1 as SGHRS and CDR2 as YFSETQ. In DNA, the CDR3 is TGCGCCAGCAGCTTGAAGGGGGACACTGAAGCTTTCTTT. This gives the protein CASSLKGDTEAFF.

V and J are TRBV4-3 and TRBJ2-1; D may be TRBD1 (6 bases). Germline V gives CDR1 LGHNA, CDR2 YSLEER. CDR3 size: 15 residues. Deletions cut 5 bases from V and 0 bases from J, with 11 bases between. The DNA of the CDR3 is TGCGCCAGCAGCTCCGACAGGAACTCCTACAATGAGCAGTTCTTC. Translating it yields CASSSDRNSYNEQFF.

J is TRBJ2-3 and V is TRBV21-1; TRBD2, the D gene given by the table, was not confirmed from the DNA. TRBV21-1 is a pseudogene locus. The CDR3 consists of 15 residues. CDR3 protein: CASSNGRVGTDTQYF. CDR3 nucleotide sequence: TGTGCCAGCAGCAATGGGAGGGTTGGCACAGATACGCAGTATTTT.

V and J are TRBV27 and TRBJ1-5; D is possibly TRBD1 (6 bases). Trimming shortened V by 6 bases and J by 9 bases, and 21 bases separated the two germline ends. The CDR3 is 15 amino acids. Germline V gene sequence: CDR1 MNHEY, CDR2 SMNVEV (reference sequence). The CDR3 nucleotides read TGTGCCAGCAGGGGCGCCGGGGGGGCAACCCGGCCCCAGCATTTT. It yields the protein CASRGAGGATRPQHF.

J is TRBJ2-2 and V is TRBV19, with TRBD1 matching over 9 bases. Germline loops: CDR1 LNHDA, CDR2 SQIVND (reference sequence). V shed 7 bases and J 3 bases; nucleotides not matched to a gene: 6. This CDR3 is 15 amino acids long. The CDR3 spells CASNFGTGYTGELFF. The CDR3 nucleotides are TGTGCCAGTAATTTCGGGACAGGGTACACCGGGGAGCTGTTTTTT.

In its sample, this clone was seen once. CDR3 sequence (DNA): TGTGCCAGCAGCACCCCGGGGGGGCCCCTCCAAGAGACCCAGTACTTC. It translates to CASSTPGGPLQETQYF. This chain connects TRBV7-2 to TRBJ2-5; 8 bases fit TRBD2. CDR3 length: 16 amino acids. From germline, CDR1 is SGHTA and CDR2 FQGNSA. J gave up 1 base and V 5 bases, and 9 bases lay outside the gene matches. The variable domain in full, completed from reference TRBV7-2 and TRBJ2-5, reads GAGVSQSPSNKVTEKGKDVELRCDPISGHTALYWYRQSLGQGLEFLIYFQGNSAPDKSGLPSDRFSAERTGGSVSTLTIQRTQQEDSAVYLCASSTPGGPLQETQYFGPGTRLLVL.

The chain links TRBV9 to TRBJ1-5; a weak D match, TRBD1 (6 bases). V lost 4 bases, J lost 7 bases, and 21 bases lay in between. Germline lookup yields CDR1 SGDLS and CDR2 YYNGEE. This CDR3 has 16 residues. Written as DNA, the CDR3 is TGTGCCAGCAGCCCAGGGGTCGGGGGGCAAGGACAGCCCCAGCATTTT. It translates to CASSPGVGGQGQPQHF.

The chain recombines TRBV11-2 with TRBJ2-3; 9 nucleotides match TRBD2. Germline values: CDR1 SGHAT, CDR2 FQNNGV. This CDR3 has 15 residues. J lost 3 bases, V lost 5 bases, and 6 bases had no gene match. The CDR3 nucleotides read TGTGCCAGCAGCCTTCTAGCGGGACTGACAGATACGCAGTATTTT. As protein: CASSLLAGLTDTQYF.

The rearrangement uses TRBV7-9 and TRBJ1-1; D call uncertain. Trimming removed 6 bases from V and 5 bases from J, with 4 bases in between. The CDR3 runs to 10 residues. The germline gives CDR1 SEHNR, CDR2 FQNEAQ (reference sequence). The CDR3 DNA follows: TGTGCCAGCAGGGGGACTGAAGCTTTCTTT. Translation: CASRGTEAFF.

The genes are TRBV9 and TRBJ2-6; weak D call: TRBD1 (6 bases). Trimming took off 1 base at V and 0 bases at J, with 14 bases between the two ends. Germline V gene lookup returns CDR1 SGDLS and CDR2 YYNGEE. The CDR3 has 18 amino acids. The DNA of the CDR3 is TGTGCCAGCAGCGTACCCCGGACAGCGTCCTCTGGGGCCAACGTCCTGACTTTC. Amino acid sequence: CASSVPRTASSGANVLTF.

The chain carries TRBV20-1 and TRBJ1-1; D is uncertain. The length of the CDR3 is 13 residues. V lost 3 bases and J lost 2, with 10 bases in between. Germline CDR1 DFQATT, CDR2 SNEGSKA (reference sequence). The DNA for the CDR3 is TGCAGTGCTAGTTTTGGGATTAACACTGAAGCTTTCTTT. Amino acids: CSASFGINTEAFF.

The genes are TRBV9 and TRBJ1-2, with D tentatively TRBD1 (6 bases). This CDR3 has 17 residues. V was cut by 3 bases and J by 6 bases, with 24 bases left in between. CDR1 and CDR2 from the germline V gene are SGDLS and YYNGEE. The CDR3 DNA sequence: TGTGCCAGCAGCGCCGCCACAGGGTATAATTACAGCCATGGCTACACCTTC. Translation: CASSAATGYNYSHGYTF.

This sequence joins TRBV5-6 and TRBJ2-3, with 8 bases lining up with TRBD2. J was trimmed by 3 bases and V by 4 bases; bases with no gene match: 7. The V gene's germline CDR1 is SGHDT and CDR2 YYEEEE. The CDR3 extends over 15 amino acids. CDR3 sequence reads: CASSLRSGGTDTQYF. The CDR3 DNA reads as TGTGCCAGCAGCCTCCGTTCGGGAGGGACAGATACGCAGTATTTT.